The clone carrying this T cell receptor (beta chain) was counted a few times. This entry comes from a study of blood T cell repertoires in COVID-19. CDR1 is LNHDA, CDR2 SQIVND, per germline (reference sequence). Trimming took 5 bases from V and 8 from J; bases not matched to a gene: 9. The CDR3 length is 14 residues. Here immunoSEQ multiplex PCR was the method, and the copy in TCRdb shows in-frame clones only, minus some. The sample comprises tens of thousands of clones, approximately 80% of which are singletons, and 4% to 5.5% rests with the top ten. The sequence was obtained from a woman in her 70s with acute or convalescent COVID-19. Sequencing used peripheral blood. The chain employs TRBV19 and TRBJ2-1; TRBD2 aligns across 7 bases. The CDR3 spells CASSSGLEADEQFF. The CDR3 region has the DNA TGTGCCAGTAGTTCCGGACTAGAGGCTGATGAGCAGTTCTTC.